This T cell receptor (beta chain) derives from a study of blood T cell repertoires in COVID-19. The table came from immunoSEQ multiplex PCR; TCRdb's copy has only in-frame clones and leaves some out. Among over 350,000 clones listed, roughly nine tenths were seen once. Clinical history reported by participants formed the basis on which cohorts were assigned. V was trimmed by 6 bases and J by 0 bases, leaving 20 bases between them. This CDR3 is built from 17 residues. Germline V gene data show CDR1 as MNHEY and CDR2 as SMNVEV (reference sequence). The V call is TRBV27, the J call TRBJ1-1, with a possible D match to TRBD1 (5 bases). Sample: PBMCs or T cells enriched from blood (not recorded which). This TCR was sampled from a woman in her thirties or forties who had been exposed to COVID-19. The CDR3 nucleotides are TGTGCCAGCAGCCCACGGTGGGGGGAGCCCATGAACACTGAAGCTTTCTTT. Its translation is CASSPRWGEPMNTEAFF.